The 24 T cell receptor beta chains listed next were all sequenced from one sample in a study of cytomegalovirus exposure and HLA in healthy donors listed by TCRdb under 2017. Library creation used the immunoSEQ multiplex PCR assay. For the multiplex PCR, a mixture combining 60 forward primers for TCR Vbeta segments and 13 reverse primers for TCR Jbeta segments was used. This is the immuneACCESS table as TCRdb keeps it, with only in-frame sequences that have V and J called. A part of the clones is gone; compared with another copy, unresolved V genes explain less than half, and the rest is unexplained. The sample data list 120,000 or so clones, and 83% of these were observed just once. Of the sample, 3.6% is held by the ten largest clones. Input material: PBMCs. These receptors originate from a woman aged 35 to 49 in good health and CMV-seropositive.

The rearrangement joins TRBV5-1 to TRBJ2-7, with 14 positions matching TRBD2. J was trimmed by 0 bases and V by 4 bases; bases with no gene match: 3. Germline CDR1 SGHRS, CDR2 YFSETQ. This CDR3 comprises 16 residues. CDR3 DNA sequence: TGCGCCAGCAGCGAGGGACTAGCGGGAGTCTCCTACGAGCAGTACTTC. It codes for CASSEGLAGVSYEQYF.

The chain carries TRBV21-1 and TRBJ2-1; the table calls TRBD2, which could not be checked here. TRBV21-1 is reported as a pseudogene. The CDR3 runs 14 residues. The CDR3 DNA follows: TGTGCCAGCAGCAAAGCGAAAGGGGCGGGAGAGGCGTTCTTC. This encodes CASSKAKGAGEAFF.

CDR3 residues: CASSFGKREYNEQFF. CDR3 DNA: TGTGCCAGCAGCTTCGGAAAGCGGGAATACAATGAGCAGTTCTTC. The chain carries TRBV7-2 and TRBJ2-1, with 7 nucleotides matching TRBD2. This CDR3 spans 15 amino acids. Germline values: CDR1 SGHTA, CDR2 FQGNSA. The trim removed 3 bases at V and 4 bases at J, leaving 6 bases unmatched.

CDR3 sequence reads: CASSGTGLAAETQYF. The CDR3 DNA reads TGTGCCAGCAGCGGGACGGGACTAGCGGCAGAGACCCAGTACTTC. V gene TRBV9 combines with J gene TRBJ2-5; TRBD2 matches 11 bases. V lost 3 bases and J lost 4; bases outside the gene matches: 5. The length of the CDR3 is 15 residues. Germline V gene lookup returns CDR1 SGDLS and CDR2 YYNGEE.

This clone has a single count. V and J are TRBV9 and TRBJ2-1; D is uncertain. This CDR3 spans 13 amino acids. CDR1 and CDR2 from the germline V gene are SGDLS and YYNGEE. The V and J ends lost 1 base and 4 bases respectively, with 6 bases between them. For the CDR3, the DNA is TGTGCCAGCAGCGTACAGGTATACAATGAGCAGTTCTTC. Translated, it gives CASSVQVYNEQFF.

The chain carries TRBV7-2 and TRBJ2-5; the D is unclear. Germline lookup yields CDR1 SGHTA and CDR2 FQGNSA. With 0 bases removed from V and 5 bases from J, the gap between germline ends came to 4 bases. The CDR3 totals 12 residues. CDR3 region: CASSLARETQYF. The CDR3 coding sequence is TGTGCCAGCAGCTTAGCGCGGGAGACCCAGTACTTC.

The CDR3 nucleotides are TGTGCCAGCAGTTACGGCCTAGCGGGAAACACCGGGGAGCTGTTTTTT. It codes for CASSYGLAGNTGELFF. The V gene is TRBV6-5, the J gene TRBJ2-2; the match to TRBD2 covers 9 bases. V was clipped by 2 bases and J by 2 bases; unmatched bases: 3. The CDR3 contains 16 residues. Germline CDR1 is MNHEY and CDR2 is SVGAGI.

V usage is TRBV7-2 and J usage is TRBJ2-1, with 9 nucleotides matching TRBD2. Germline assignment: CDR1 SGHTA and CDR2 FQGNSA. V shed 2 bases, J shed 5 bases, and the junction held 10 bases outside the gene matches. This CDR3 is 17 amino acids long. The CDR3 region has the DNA TGTGCCAGCAGCTTACCCCACGGGGGGACTAGCAACAATGAGCAGTTCTTC. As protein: CASSLPHGGTSNNEQFF.

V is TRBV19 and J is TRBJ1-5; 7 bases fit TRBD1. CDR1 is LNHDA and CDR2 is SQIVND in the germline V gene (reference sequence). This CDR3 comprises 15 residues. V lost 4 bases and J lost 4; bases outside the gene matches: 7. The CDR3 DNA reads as TGTGCCAGTAGTACTGGGCCCAGGGGGAATCAGCCCCAGCATTTT. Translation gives CASSTGPRGNQPQHF.

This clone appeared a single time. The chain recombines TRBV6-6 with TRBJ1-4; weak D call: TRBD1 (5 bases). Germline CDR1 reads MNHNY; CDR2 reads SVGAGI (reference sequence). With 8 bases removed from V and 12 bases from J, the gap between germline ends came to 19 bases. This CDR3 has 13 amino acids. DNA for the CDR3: TGTGCCAGCGGCGCCATCGGTGGAGGGGAACTGTTTTTT. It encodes CASGAIGGGELFF.

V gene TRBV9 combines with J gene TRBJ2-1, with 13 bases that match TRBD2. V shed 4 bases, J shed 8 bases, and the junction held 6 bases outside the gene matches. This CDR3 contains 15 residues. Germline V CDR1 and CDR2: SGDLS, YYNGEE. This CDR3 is CASSTGLAGVYEQFF. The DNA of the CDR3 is TGTGCCAGCAGCACCGGACTAGCGGGAGTGTATGAGCAGTTCTTC.

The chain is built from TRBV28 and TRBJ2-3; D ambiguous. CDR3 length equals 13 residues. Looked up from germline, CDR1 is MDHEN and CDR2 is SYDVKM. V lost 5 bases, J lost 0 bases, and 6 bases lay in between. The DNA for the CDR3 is TGTGCCAGCAGTGACATTAGCACAGATACGCAGTATTTT. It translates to CASSDISTDTQYF.

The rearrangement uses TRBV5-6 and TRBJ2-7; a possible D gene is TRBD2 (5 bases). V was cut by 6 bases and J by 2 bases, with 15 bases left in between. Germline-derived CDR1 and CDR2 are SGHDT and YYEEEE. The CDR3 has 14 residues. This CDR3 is CASTTEGLPYEQYF. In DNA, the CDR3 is TGTGCCAGCACCACCGAGGGTTTGCCCTACGAGCAGTACTTC.

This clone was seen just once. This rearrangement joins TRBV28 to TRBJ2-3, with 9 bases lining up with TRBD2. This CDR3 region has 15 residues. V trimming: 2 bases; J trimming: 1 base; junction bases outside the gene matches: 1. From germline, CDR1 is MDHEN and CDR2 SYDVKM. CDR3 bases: TGTGCCAGCAGTTTACTAGCGGGGCGCACAGATACGCAGTATTTT. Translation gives CASSLLAGRTDTQYF.

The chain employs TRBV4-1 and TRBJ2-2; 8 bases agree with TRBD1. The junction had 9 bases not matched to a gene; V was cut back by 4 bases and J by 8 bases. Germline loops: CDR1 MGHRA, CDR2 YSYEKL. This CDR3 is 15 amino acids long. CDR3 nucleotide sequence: TGCGCCAGCAGCCCGTCCCGGACAGGGACGGGGGAGCTGTTTTTT. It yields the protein CASSPSRTGTGELFF.

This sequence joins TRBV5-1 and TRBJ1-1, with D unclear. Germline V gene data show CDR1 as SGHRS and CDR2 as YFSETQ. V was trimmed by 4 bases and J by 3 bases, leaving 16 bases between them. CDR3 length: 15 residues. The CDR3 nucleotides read TGCGCCAGCAGCCCACGGAGGAGGGCGGACACTGAAGCTTTCTTT. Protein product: CASSPRRRADTEAFF.

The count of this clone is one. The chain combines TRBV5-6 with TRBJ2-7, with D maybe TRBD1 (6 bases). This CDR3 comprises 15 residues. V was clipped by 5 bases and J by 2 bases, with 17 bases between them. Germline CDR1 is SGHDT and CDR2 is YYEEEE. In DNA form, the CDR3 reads TGTGCCAGCAGTACCAACAGGGAAGGGGCCTACGAGCAGTACTTC. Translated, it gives CASSTNREGAYEQYF.

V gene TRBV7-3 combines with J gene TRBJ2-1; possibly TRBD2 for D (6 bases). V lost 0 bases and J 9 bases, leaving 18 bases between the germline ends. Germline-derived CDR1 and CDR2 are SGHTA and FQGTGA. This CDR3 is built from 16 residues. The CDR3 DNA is TGTGCCAGCAGCTTAACGGGGACTGGGGGGACCCTTGAGCAGTTCTTC. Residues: CASSLTGTGGTLEQFF.

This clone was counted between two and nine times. The CDR3 DNA is TGTGCCAGCAGCTCGACTAGCGGGTCGCGCGGTACGCAGTATTTT. It codes for CASSSTSGSRGTQYF. V is TRBV7-3 and J is TRBJ2-3, with 10 bases lining up with TRBD2. The V gene's germline CDR1 is SGHTA and CDR2 FQGTGA. CDR3 size: 15 residues. The J segment lost 8 bases and the V segment lost 4 bases, leaving 9 bases of the junction unmatched.

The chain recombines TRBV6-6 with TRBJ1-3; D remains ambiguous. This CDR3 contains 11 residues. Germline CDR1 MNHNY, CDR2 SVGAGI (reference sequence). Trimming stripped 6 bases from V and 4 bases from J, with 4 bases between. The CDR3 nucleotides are TGTGCCAGCAGATCAGGAAACACCATATATTTT. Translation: CASRSGNTIYF.

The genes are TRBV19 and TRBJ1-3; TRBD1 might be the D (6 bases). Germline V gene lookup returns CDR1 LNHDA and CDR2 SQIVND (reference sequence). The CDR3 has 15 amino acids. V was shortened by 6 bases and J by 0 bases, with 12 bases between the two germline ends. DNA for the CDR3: TGTGCCAGTAGCCCGGGACACCTCTCTGGAAACACCATATATTTT. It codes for CASSPGHLSGNTIYF.

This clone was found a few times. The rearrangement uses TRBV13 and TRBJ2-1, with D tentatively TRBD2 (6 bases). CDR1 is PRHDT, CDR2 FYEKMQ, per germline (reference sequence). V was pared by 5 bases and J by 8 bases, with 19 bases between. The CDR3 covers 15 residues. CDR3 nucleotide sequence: TGTGCCAGCAGCCCTACTGGCGGGATGGGCGATGAGCAGTTCTTC. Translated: CASSPTGGMGDEQFF.

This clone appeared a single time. The CDR3: CASSLFFDSSTGELFF. CDR3 in DNA: TGTGCCAGCAGTTTATTTTTCGATTCGAGCACCGGGGAGCTGTTTTTT. This chain connects TRBV27 to TRBJ2-2; D unclear. Between the trimmed V and J ends, which lost 1 base and 4 bases, there was a span of 13 bases. Germline-derived CDR1 and CDR2 are MNHEY and SMNVEV (reference sequence). CDR3 length equals 16 residues.

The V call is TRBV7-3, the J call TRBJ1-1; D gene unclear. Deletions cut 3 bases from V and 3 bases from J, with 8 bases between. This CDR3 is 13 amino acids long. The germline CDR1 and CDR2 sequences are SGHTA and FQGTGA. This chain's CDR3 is CASSLYIDTEAFF. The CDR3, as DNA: TGTGCCAGCAGCTTGTATATTGACACTGAAGCTTTCTTT.